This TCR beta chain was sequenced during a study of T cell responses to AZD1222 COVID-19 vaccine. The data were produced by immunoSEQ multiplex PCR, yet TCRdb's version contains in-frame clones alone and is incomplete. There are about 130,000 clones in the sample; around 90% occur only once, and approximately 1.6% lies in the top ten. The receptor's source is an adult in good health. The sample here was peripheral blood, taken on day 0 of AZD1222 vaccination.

This chain's CDR3 is CASSSTGGLETQYF. The DNA for the CDR3 is TGTGCCAGCAGCTCAACAGGGGGATTAGAGACCCAGTACTTC. The rearrangement links TRBV11-3 to TRBJ2-5, with 8 bases identical to TRBD1. From germline, CDR1 is SGHNT and CDR2 YENEEA. Trimming cost V 4 bases and J 4 bases; bases outside gene matches: 5. CDR3 length: 14 amino acids.